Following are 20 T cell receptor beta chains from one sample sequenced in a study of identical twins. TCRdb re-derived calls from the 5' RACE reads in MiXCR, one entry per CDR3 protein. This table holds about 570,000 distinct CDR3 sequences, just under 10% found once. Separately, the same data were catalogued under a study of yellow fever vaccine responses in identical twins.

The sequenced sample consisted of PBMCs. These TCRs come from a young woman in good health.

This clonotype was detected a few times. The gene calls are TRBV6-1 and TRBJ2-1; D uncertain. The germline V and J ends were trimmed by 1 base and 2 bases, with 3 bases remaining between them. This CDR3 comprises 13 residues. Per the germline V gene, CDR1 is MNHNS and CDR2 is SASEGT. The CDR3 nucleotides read TGTGCCAGCAGTGAAGGGACCTACAATGAGCAGTTCTTC. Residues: CASSEGTYNEQFF.

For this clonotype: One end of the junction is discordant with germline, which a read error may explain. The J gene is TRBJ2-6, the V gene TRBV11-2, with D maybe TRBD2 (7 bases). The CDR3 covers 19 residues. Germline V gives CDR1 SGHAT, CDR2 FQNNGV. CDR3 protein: CASSLRGGAGVSAANVLTF. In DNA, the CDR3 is TGTGCCAGCAGCTTAAGGGGGGGCGCCGGGGTCTCTGCGGCCAACGTCCTGACTTTC.

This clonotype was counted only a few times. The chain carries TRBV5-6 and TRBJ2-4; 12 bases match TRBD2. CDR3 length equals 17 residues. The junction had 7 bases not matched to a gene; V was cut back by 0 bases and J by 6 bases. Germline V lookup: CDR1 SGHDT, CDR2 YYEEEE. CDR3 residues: CASSLGLAGGSTNIQYF. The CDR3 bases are TGTGCCAGCAGCTTGGGGCTAGCGGGAGGGTCTACAAACATTCAGTACTTC.

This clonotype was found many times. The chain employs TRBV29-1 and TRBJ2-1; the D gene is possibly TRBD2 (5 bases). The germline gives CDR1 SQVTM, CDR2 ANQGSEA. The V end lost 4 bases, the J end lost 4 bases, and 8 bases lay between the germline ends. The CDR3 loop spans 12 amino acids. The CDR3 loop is CSVVGLYNEQFF. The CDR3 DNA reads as TGCAGCGTTGTAGGACTTTACAATGAGCAGTTCTTC.

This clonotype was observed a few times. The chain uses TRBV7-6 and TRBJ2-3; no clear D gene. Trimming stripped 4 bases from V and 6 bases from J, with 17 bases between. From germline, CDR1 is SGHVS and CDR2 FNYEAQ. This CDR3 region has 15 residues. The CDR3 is CASSSTLLESDTQYF. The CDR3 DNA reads TGTGCCAGCAGCTCAACCCTCTTGGAGTCGGATACGCAGTATTTT. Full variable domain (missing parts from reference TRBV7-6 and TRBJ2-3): GAGVSQSPRYKVTKRGQDVALRCDPISGHVSLYWYRQALGQGPEFLTYFNYEAQQDKSGLPNDRFSAERPEGSISTLTIQRTEQRDSAMYRCASSSTLLESDTQYFGPGTRLTVL.

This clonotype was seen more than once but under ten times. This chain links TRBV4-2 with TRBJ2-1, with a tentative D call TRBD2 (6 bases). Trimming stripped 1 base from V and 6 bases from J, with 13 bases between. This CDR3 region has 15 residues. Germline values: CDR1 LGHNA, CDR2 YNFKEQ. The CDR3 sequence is CASSQALASGNEQFF. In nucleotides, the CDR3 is TGTGCCAGCAGCCAAGCACTAGCATCTGGCAATGAGCAGTTCTTC.

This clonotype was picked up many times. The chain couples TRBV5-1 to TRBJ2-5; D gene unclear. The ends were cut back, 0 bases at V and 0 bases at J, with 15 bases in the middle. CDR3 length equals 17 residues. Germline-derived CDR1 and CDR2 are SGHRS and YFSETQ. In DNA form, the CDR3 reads TGCGCCAGCAGCTTGGCCTTTTTCCGGCCGTACCAAGAGACCCAGTACTTC. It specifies CASSLAFFRPYQETQYF.

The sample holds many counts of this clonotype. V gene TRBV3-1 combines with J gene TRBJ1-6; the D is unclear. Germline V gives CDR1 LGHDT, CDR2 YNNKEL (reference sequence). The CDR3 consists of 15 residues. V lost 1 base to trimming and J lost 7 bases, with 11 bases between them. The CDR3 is CASSQVPGSNSPLHF. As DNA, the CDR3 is TGTGCCAGCAGCCAAGTCCCGGGGTCGAATTCACCCCTCCACTTT.

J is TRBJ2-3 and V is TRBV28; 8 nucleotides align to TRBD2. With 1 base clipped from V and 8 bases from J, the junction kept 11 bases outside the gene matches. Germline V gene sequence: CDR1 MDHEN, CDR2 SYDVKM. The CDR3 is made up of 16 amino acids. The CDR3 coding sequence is TGTGCCAGCAGTTTATTGGGGACTAGTCGACTCGCTACGCAGTATTTT. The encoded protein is CASSLLGTSRLATQYF. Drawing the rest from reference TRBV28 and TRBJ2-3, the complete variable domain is DVKVTQSSRYLVKRTGEKVFLECVQDMDHENMFWYRQDPGLGLRLIYFSYDVKMKEKGDIPEGYSVSREKKERFSLILESASTNQTSMYLCASSLLGTSRLATQYFGPGTRLTVL.

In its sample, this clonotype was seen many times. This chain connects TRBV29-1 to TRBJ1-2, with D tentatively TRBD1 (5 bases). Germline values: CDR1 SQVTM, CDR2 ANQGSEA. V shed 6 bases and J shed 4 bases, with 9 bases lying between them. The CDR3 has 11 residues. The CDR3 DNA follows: TGCAGCGTCATAGGGGTCTATGGCTACACCTTC. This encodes CSVIGVYGYTF.

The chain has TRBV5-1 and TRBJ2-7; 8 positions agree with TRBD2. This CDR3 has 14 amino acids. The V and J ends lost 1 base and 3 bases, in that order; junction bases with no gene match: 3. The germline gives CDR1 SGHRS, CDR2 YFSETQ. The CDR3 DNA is TGCGCCAGCAGCTTGTTTCTAGCGGGCTACGAGCAGTACTTC. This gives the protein CASSLFLAGYEQYF. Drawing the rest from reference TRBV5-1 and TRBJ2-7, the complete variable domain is KAGVTQTPRYLIKTRGQQVTLSCSPISGHRSVSWYQQTPGQGLQFLFEYFSETQRNKGNFPGRFSGRQFSNSRSEMNVSTLELGDSALYLCASSLFLAGYEQYFGPGTRLTVT.

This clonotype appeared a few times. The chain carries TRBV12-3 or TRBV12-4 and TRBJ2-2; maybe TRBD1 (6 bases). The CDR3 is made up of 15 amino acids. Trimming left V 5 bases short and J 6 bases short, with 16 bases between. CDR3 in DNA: TGTGCCAGCAGTCGAACAGGGCAGAGGTCCGGGGAGCTGTTTTTT. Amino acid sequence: CASSRTGQRSGELFF.

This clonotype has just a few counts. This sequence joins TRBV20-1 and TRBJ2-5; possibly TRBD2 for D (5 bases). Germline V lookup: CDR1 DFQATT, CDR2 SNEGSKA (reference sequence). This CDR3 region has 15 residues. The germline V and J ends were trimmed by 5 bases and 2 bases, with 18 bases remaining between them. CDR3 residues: CSAPPGGGKQETQYF. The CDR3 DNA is TGCAGTGCTCCCCCCGGAGGAGGTAAACAAGAGACCCAGTACTTC.

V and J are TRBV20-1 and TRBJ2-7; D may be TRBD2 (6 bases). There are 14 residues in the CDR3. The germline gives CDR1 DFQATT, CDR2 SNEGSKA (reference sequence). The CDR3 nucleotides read TGCACCCCCAGCCCGGCTAGCGACTCCTACGAGCAGTACTTC. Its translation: CTPSPASDSYEQYF.

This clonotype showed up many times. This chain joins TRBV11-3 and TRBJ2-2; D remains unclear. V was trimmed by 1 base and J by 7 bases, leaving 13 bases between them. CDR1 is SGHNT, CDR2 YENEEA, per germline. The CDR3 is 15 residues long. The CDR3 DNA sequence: TGTGCCAGCAGCTTAGGGCATAAGGGCAGCGGGGAGCTGTTTTTT. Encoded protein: CASSLGHKGSGELFF.

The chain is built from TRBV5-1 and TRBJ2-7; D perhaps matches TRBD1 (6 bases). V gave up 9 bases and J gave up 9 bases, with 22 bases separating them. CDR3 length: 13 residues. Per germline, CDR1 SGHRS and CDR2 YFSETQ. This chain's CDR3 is CATSRDSQGRQYF. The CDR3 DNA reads TGCGCCACCTCTAGGGATTCCCAGGGGCGGCAGTACTTC.

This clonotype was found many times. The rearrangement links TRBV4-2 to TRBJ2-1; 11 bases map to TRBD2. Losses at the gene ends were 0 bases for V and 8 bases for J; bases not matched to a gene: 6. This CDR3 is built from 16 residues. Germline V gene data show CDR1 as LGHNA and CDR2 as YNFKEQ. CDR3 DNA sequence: TGTGCCAGCAGCCAAGAGGTTGGACTAGCGGGTCATGAGCAGTTCTTC. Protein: CASSQEVGLAGHEQFF.

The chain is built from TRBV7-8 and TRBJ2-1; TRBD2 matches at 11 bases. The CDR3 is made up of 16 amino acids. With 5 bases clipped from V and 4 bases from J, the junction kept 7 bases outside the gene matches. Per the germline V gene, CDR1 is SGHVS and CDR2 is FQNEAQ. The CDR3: CASSTPGLAAYNEQFF. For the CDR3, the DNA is TGTGCCAGCAGCACACCGGGACTAGCGGCTTACAATGAGCAGTTCTTC.

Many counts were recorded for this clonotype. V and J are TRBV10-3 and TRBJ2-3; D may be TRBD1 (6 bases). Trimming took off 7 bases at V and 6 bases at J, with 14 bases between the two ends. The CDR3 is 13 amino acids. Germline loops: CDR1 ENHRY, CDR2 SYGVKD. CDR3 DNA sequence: TGTGCCATCACCCAGACAGGTCTGGATACGCAGTATTTT. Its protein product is CAITQTGLDTQYF.

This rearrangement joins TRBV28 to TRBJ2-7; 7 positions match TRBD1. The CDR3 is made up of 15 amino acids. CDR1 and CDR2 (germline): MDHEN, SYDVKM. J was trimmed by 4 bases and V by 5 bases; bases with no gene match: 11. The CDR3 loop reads CASSRRQGMVYEQYF. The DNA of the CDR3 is TGTGCCAGCAGTCGGCGACAGGGTATGGTTTACGAGCAGTACTTC.